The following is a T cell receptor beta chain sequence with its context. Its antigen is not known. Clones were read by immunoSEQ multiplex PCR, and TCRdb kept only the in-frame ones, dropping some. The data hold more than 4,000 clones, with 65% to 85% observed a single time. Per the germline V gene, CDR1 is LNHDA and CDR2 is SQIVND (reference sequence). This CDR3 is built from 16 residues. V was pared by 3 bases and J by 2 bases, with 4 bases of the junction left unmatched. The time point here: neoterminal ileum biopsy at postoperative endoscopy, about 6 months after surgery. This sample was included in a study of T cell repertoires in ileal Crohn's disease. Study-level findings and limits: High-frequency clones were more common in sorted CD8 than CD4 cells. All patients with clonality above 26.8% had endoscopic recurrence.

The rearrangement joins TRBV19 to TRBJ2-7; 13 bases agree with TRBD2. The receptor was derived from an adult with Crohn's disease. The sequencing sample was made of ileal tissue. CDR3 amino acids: CASSIKLAGGPYEQYF. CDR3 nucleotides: TGTGCCAGTAGTATCAAACTAGCGGGAGGGCCCTACGAGCAGTACTTC.